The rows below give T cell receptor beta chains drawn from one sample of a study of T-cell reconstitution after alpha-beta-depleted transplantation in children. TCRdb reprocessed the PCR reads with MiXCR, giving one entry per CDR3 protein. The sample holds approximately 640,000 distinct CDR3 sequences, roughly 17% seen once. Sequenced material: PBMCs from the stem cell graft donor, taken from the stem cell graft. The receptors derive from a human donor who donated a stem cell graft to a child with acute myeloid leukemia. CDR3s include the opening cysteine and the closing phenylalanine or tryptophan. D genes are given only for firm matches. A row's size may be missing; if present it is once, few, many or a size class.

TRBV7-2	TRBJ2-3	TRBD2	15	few	TGTGCCAGCAGCATTACTAGCGGGGGAACAGATACGCAGTATTTT	CASSITSGGTDTQYF
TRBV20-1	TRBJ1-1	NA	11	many	TGCAGCGAACAGGGGAACACTGAAGCTTTCTTT	CSEQGNTEAFF
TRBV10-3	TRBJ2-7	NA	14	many	TGTGCCATCTCCGCCGGGACACGACCCTACGAGCAGTACTTC	CAISAGTRPYEQYF
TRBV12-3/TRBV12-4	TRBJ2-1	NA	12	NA	TGTGCCAGCAGTGTGATAGCAAATGAGCAGTTCTTC	CASSVIANEQFF
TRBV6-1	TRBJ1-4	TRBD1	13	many	TGTGCCAGCAGCCGGGACAGGGATGAAAAACTGTTTTTT	CASSRDRDEKLFF
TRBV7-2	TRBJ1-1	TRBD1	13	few	TGTGCCAGCAGTCCTACAGGGGGCCCTGAAGCTTTCTTT	CASSPTGGPEAFF
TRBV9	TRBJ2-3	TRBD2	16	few	TGTGCCAGCAGCGGCCCTAGCGGGGGGGCCACAGATACGCAGTATTTT	CASSGPSGGATDTQYF
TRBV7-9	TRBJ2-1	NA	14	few	TGTGCCAGCAGCTTAAACCCGCCGCGGGATGAGCAGTTCTTC	CASSLNPPRDEQFF
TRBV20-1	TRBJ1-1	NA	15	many	TGCAGTGCTAGAGATGTGGCAGGTCTGAACACTGAAGCTTTCTTT	CSARDVAGLNTEAFF
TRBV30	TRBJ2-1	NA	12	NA	TGTGCCTGGAGTAGCGGCTCAGATGAGCAGTTCTTC	CAWSSGSDEQFF
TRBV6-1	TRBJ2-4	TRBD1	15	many	TGTGCCAGCAGACCAGGGGGTTTAGCCAAAAACATTCAGTACTTC	CASRPGGLAKNIQYF
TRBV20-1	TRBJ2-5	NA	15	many	TGCAGTGCTAGTTTATTAGATGGGGGATCAGAGACCCAGTACTTC	CSASLLDGGSETQYF
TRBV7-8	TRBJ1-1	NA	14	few	TGTGCCAGCACCCCGGAGGGTGTAAGAACTGAAGCTTTCTTT	CASTPEGVRTEAFF
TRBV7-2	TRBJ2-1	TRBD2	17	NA	TGTGCCAGCAGCTTCATCCTCGGACTAGCGGGCTACAATGAGCAGTTCTTC	CASSFILGLAGYNEQFF
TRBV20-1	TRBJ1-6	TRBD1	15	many	TGCAGTGCCACAGGGGGTAGTTCCTATAATTCACCCCTCCACTTT	CSATGGSSYNSPLHF
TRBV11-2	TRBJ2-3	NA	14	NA	TGTGCCAGCAGCTTTGAGGACGACACAGATACGCAGTATTTT	CASSFEDDTDTQYF
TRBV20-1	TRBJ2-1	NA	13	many	TGCAGTGCTAGAGCACTTCCTTACAATGAGCAGTTCTTC	CSARALPYNEQFF
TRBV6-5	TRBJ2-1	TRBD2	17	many	TGTGCCAGCAGTTACTCCGGACTAGCGGGGGCATACAATGAGCAGTTCTTC	CASSYSGLAGAYNEQFF
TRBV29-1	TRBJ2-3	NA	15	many	TGCAGCGTTGAAGATCAGAGCAGGGGCCCAGATACGCAGTATTTT	CSVEDQSRGPDTQYF
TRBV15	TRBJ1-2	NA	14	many	TGTGCCACCAGCAGAGGCGACAGCCAGTATGGCTACACCTTC	CATSRGDSQYGYTF